What follows is one TCR beta chain and its context. Its matching antigen is unknown. V trimming: 3 bases; J trimming: 3 bases; junction bases outside the gene matches: 3. The CDR3 is 13 residues long. The germline V gene has CDR1 SGHRS and CDR2 YFSETQ. A library of TCRbeta sequences, prepared with unique molecular identifiers, was generated. TCRdb processed the PCR reads anew with MiXCR; each CDR3 protein has one entry. The table records about 1,000,000 distinct CDR3 sequences, roughly 29% of them present only once. The data are from a study of T-cell reconstitution after alpha-beta-depleted transplantation in children. Study-level results: The origin of alpha-beta T cells about two months after transplant was reportedly several hundred expanded graft clones. It was newly produced T cells that mostly accounted for T-cell counts and diversity one year after transplant. Surviving recipient T cells and thymic progenitors produced the high day-60 TCRbeta diversity seen in some patients.

The sequencing used PBMCs, mostly from graft donor cells, collected 360 days after TCRalphabeta/CD19-depleted stem cell transplant. The receptor was isolated from a boy younger than two who had a stem cell transplant for SCID, so the T cells may come from the graft donor. This chain connects TRBV5-1 to TRBJ2-7, with TRBD1 matching 7 bases. The CDR3 nucleotides are TGCGCCAGCAGCTCAGACAGGGTCTACGAGCAGTACTTC. Residues: CASSSDRVYEQYF. Full variable domain (rest looked up from reference TRBV5-1 and TRBJ2-7): KAGVTQTPRYLIKTRGQQVTLSCSPISGHRSVSWYQQTPGQGLQFLFEYFSETQRNKGNFPGRFSGRQFSNSRSEMNVSTLELGDSALYLCASSSDRVYEQYFGPGTRLTVT.